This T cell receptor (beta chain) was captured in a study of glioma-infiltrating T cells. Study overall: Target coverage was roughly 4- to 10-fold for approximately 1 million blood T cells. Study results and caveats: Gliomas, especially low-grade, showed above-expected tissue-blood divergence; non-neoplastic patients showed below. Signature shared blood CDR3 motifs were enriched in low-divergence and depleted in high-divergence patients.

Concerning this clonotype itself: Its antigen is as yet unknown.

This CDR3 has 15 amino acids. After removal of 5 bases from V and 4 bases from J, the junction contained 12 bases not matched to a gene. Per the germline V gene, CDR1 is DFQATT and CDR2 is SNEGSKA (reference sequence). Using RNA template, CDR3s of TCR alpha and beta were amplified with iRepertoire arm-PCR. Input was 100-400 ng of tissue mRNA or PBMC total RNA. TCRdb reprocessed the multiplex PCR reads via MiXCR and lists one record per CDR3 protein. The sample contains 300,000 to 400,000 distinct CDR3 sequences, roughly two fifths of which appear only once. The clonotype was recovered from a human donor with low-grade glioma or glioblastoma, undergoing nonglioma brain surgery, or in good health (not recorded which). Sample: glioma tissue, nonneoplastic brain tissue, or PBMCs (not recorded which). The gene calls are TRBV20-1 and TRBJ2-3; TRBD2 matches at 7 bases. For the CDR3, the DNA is TGCAGTGCTCTCGGGAGTACTGCGGGGGCAGATACGCAGTATTTT. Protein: CSALGSTAGADTQYF.